The clone carrying this T cell receptor (beta chain) came up many times. Germline V gene lookup returns CDR1 SGHNT and CDR2 YYREEE (reference sequence). V gave up 4 bases and J gave up 6 bases; unmatched junction bases: 10. The CDR3 consists of 17 residues. TRAV- and TRBV-specific primers primed first-strand cDNA, covering alpha and beta chains. The TCRs were subjected to amplification over roughly 18 PCR cycles employing a constant-region primer in conjunction with a V-primer adapter. TCRdb passed the reads through MiXCR, listing each CDR3 protein once. This sample has tens of thousands of distinct CDR3 sequences; 15% to 20% occur once, and the top ten carry less than 1.5%. The data were taken from a study of low-dose radiotherapy and immunotherapy resistance in tumors. Indicated time point: after trial treatment. Treatment here: LDRT plus nivolumab, ipilimumab, low-dose cyclophosphamide and aspirin (RACIN trial).

The clonotype was recovered from a male donor with prostate cancer. The chain recombines TRBV5-4 with TRBJ2-7; TRBD2 matches 16 bases. Sequences were derived from PBMCs, sampled after low-dose radiotherapy plus immunotherapy. The CDR3, as DNA: TGTGCCAGCAGCACCGGGACTAGCGGGAGGGATAGGAGCGAGCAGTACTTC. It specifies CASSTGTSGRDRSEQYF.